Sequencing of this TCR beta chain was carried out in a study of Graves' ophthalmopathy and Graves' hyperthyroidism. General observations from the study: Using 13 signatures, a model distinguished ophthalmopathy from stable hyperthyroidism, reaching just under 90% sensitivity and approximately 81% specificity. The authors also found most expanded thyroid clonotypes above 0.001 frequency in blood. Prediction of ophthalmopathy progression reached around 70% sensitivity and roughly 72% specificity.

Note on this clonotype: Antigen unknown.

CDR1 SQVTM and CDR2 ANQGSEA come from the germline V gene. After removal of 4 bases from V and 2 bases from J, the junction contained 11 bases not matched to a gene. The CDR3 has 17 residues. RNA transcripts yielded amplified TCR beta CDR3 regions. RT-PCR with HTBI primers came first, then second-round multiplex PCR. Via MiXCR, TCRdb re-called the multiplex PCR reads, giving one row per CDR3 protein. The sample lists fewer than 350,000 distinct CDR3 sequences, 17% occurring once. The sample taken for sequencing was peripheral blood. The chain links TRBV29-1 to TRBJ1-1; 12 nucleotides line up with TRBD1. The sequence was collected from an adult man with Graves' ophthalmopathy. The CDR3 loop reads CSVVSPGQGAFNTEAFF. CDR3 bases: TGCAGCGTTGTGTCACCGGGACAGGGGGCTTTCAACACTGAAGCTTTCTTT.